This T cell receptor beta chain was recovered during a study of regulatory T cells in long-lasting Graves disease. Study as a whole: The term persistent Graves' disease signified upward of 5 years on antithyroid drugs with positive TSH receptor antibodies. Study-wide results and limits: Analyses excluded thyroid tissue, covering peripheral blood alone. The sample size was small, and this may have reduced accuracy.

The time point here: persistent/refractory GD, antithyroid drugs over 5 years with positive TRAb. PBMC RNA was the source of the TCR library. Only a few counts were recorded for this clonotype. Its antigen is still unknown. For TCR beta, libraries came from iRepertoire HTBI primers and Arm-PCR of CDR3 regions. From the multiplex PCR reads, TCRdb called clonotypes with MiXCR, one entry per CDR3 protein. The sample includes 400,000 or so distinct CDR3 sequences, roughly a quarter of them seen just once. The source is a female donor with Graves disease. Source: peripheral blood mononuclear cells (PBMCs), taken when the disease was refractory, from a patient treated with antithyroid drugs.

The CDR3 DNA follows: TGTGCCAGCACCCTGGGGCGGGGCGTAACCGGGGAGCTGTTTTTT. Residues: CASTLGRGVTGELFF. The chain uses TRBV7-9 and TRBJ2-2, with D maybe TRBD2 (6 bases). Germline loops: CDR1 SEHNR, CDR2 FQNEAQ (reference sequence). The ends were cut back, 7 bases at V and 5 bases at J, with 17 bases in the middle. The CDR3 runs 15 residues.